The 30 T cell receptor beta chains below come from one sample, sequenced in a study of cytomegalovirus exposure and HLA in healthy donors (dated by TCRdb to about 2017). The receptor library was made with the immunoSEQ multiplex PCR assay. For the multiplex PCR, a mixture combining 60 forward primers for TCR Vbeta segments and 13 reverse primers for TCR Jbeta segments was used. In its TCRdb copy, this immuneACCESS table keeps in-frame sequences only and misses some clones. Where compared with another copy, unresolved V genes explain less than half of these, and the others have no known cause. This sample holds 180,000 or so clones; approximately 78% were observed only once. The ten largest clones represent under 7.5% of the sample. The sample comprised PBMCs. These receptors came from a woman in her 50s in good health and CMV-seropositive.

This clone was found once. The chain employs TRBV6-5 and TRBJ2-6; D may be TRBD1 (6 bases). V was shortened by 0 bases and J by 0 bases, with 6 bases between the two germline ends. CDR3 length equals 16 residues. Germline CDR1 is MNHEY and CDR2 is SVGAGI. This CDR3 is CASSYSGGSGANVLTF. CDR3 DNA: TGTGCCAGCAGTTACTCAGGGGGCTCTGGGGCCAACGTCCTGACTTTC.

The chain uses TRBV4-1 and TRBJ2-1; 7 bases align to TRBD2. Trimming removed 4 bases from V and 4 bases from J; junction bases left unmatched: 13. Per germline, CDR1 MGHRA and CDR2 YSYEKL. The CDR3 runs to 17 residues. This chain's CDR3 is CASSPFPASGTYNEQFF. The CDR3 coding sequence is TGCGCCAGCAGCCCCTTCCCGGCTAGCGGAACATACAATGAGCAGTTCTTC.

CDR3 nucleotides: TGTGCCAGCAGTGAACTCTACGAGGGAGGGCCGAGCTCTGGAAACACCATATATTTT. Translating it yields CASSELYEGGPSSGNTIYF. The V and J genes are TRBV6-1 and TRBJ1-3; D is unclear. V was pared by 2 bases and J by 0 bases, with 20 bases between. Germline CDR1 and CDR2: MNHNS and SASEGT. The CDR3 spans 19 residues.

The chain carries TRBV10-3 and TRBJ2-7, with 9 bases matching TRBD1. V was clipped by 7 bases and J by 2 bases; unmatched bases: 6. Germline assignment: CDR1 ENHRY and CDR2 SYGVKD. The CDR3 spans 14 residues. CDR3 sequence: CAIKGGTGTYEQYF. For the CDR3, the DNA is TGTGCCATCAAGGGCGGGACAGGGACCTACGAGCAGTACTTC.

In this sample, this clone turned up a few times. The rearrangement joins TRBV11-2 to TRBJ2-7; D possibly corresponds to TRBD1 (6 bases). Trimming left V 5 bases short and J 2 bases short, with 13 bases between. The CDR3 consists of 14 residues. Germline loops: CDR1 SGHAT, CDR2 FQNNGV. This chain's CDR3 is CASSKRDNPYEQYF. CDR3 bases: TGTGCCAGCAGCAAACGGGACAACCCCTACGAGCAGTACTTC.

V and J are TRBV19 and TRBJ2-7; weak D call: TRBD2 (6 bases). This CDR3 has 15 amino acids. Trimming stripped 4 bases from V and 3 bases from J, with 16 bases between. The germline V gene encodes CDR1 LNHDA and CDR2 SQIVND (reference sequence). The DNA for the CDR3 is TGTGCCAGTAGTAAGGGTCGGGGGATAGACTACGAGCAGTACTTC. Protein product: CASSKGRGIDYEQYF.

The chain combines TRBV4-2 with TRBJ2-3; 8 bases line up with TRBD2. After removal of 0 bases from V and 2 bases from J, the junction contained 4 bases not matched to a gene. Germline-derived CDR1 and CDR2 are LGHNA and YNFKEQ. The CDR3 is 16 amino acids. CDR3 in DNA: TGTGCCAGCAGCCAAGAGAGCGGGAGCAACACAGATACGCAGTATTTT. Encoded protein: CASSQESGSNTDTQYF.

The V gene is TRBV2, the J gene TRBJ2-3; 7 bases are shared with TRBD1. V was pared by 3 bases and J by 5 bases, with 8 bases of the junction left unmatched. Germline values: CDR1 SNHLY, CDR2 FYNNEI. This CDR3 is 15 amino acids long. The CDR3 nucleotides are TGTGCCAGCAGTGACCCCGACAGGGAAAGAGATACGCAGTATTTT. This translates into CASSDPDRERDTQYF.

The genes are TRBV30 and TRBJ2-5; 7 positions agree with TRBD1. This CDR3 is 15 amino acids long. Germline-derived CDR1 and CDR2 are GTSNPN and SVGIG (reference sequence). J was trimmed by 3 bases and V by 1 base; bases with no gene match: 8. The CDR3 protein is CAWSGLRGWKETQYF. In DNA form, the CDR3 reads TGTGCCTGGAGTGGCCTCAGGGGGTGGAAAGAGACCCAGTACTTC.

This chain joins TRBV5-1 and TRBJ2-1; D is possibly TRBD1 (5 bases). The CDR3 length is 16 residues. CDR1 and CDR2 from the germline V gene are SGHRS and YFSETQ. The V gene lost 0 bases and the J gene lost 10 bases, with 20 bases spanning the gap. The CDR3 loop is CASSLAPPGSGVEQFF. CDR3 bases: TGCGCCAGCAGCTTGGCCCCGCCAGGGTCGGGCGTCGAGCAGTTCTTC.

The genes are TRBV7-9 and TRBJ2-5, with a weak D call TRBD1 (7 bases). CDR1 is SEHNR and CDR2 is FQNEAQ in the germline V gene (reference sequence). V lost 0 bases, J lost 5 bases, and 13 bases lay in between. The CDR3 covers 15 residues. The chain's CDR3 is CASSLATTGRETQYF. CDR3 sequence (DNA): TGTGCCAGCAGCTTAGCGACGACAGGGAGGGAGACCCAGTACTTC.

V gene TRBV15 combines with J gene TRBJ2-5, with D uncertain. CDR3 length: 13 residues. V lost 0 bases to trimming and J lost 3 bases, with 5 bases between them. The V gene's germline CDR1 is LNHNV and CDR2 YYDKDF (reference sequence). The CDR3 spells CATSRELKETQYF. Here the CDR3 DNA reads TGTGCCACCAGCAGAGAACTGAAAGAGACCCAGTACTTC.

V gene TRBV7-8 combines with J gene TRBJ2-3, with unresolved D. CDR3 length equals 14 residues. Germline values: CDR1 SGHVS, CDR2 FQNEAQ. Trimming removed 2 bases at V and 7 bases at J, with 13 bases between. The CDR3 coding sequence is TGTGCCAGCAGCTTACGACTGAGCCCCAATACGCAGTATTTT. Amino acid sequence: CASSLRLSPNTQYF.

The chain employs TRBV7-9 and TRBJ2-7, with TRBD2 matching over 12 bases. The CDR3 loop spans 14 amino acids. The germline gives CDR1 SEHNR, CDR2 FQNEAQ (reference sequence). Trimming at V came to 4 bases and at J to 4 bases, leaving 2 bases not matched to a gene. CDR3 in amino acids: CASSSSGGAYEQYF. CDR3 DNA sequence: TGTGCCAGCAGCTCTAGCGGGGGGGCGTACGAGCAGTACTTC. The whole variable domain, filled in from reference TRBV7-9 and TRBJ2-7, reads DTGVSQNPRHKITKRGQNVTFRCDPISEHNRLYWYRQTLGQGPEFLTYFQNEAQLEKSRLLSDRFSAERPKGSFSTLEIQRTEQGDSAMYLCASSSSGGAYEQYFGPGTRLTVT.

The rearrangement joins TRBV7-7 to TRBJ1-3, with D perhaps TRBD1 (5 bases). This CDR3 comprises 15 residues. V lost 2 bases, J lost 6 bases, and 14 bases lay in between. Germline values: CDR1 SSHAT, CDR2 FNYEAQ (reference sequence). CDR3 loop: CASSLSAPGKNTIYF. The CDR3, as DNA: TGTGCCAGCAGCTTATCAGCGCCAGGGAAAAACACCATATATTTT.

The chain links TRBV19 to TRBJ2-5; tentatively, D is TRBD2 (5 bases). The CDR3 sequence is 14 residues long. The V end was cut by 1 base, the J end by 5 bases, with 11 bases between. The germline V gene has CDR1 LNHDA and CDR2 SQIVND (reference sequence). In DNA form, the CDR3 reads TGTGCCAGTAGTATAGGTGGACTGCAGGAGACCCAGTACTTC. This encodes CASSIGGLQETQYF.

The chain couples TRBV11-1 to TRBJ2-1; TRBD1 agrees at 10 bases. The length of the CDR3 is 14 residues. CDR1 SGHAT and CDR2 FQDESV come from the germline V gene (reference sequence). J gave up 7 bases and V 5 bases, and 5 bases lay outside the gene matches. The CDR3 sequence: CASSPRDRGNEQFF. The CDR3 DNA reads TGTGCCAGCAGCCCCAGGGACAGGGGAAATGAGCAGTTCTTC.

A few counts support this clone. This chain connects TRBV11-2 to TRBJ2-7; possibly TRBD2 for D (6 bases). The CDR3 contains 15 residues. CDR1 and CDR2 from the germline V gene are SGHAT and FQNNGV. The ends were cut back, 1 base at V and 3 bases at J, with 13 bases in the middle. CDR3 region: CASSLAAGIVYEQYF. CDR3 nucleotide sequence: TGTGCCAGCAGCTTAGCGGCGGGAATCGTCTACGAGCAGTACTTC.

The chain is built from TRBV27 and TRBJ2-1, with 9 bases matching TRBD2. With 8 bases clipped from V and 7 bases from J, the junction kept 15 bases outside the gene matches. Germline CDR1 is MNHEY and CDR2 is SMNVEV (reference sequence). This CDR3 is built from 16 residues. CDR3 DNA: TGTGCCAGCCGGGAGGCCGCGACTAGCGGAGGGAATGAGCAGTTCTTC. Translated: CASREAATSGGNEQFF.

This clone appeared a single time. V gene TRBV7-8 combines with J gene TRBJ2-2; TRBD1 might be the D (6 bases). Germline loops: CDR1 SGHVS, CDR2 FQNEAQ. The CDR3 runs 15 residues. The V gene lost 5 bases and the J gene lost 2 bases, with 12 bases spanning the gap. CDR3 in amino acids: CASSPRTANTGELFF. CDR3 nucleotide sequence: TGTGCCAGCAGCCCGCGGACAGCTAACACCGGGGAGCTGTTTTTT.

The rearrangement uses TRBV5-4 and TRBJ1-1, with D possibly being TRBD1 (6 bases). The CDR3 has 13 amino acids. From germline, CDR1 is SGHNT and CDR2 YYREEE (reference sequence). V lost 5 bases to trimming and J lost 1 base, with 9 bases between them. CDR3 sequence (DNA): TGTGCCAGCAGGCGACAGGAGAACACTGAAGCTTTCTTT. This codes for CASRRQENTEAFF.

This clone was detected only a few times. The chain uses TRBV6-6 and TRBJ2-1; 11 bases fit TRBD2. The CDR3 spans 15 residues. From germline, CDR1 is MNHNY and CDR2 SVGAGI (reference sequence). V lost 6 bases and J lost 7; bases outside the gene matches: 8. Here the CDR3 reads CASSFTSGSRNEQFF. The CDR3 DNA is TGTGCCAGCAGCTTCACTAGCGGGAGTAGGAATGAGCAGTTCTTC.

In DNA, the CDR3 is TGTGCCAGCAGTTACTCTGGACTGATGAATGAAAAACTGTTTTTT. As protein: CASSYSGLMNEKLFF. This chain connects TRBV6-5 to TRBJ1-4; D is uncertain. Germline lookup yields CDR1 MNHEY and CDR2 SVGAGI. The CDR3 has 15 amino acids. Trimming removed 0 bases at V and 5 bases at J, with 10 bases between.

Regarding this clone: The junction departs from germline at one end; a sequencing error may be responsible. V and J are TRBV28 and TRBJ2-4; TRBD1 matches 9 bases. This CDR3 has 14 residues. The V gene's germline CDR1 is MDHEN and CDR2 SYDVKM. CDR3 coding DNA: TGTGCCAGCAACCAACAGGGGGCCAAAAACAGTCAGTACTTC. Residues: CASNQQGAKNSQYF.

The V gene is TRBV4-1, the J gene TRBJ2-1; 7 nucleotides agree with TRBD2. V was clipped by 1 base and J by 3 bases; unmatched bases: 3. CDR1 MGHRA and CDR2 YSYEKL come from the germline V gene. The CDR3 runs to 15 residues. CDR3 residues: CASSQGLAGYNEQFF. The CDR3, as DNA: TGCGCCAGCAGCCAAGGACTAGCAGGCTACAATGAGCAGTTCTTC.

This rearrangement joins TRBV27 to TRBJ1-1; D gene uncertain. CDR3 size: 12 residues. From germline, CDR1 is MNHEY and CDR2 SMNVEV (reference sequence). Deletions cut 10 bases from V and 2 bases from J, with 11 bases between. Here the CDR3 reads CATRRGNTEAFF. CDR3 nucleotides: TGTGCCACCCGACGAGGAAACACTGAAGCTTTCTTT.

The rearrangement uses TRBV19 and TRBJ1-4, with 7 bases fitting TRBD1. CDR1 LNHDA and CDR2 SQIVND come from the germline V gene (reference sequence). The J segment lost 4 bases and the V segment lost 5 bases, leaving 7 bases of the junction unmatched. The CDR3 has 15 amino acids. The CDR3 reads CASSPDRADNEKLFF. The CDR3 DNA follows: TGTGCCAGTAGTCCCGACAGGGCTGATAATGAAAAACTGTTTTTT.

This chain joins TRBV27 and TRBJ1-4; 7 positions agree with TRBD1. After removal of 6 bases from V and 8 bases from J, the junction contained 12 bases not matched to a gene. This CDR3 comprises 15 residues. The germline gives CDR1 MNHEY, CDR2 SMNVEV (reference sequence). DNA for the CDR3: TGTGCCAGCAGGCCCCTAGACAGGGTGGGGGAAAAACTGTTTTTT. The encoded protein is CASRPLDRVGEKLFF.

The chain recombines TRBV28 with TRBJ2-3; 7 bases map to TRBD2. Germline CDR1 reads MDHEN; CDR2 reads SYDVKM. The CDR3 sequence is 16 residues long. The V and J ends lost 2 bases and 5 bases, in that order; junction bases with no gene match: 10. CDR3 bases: TGTGCCAGCAGTTTAAGACAAGCGGGATTCGGAGATACGCAGTATTTT. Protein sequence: CASSLRQAGFGDTQYF.

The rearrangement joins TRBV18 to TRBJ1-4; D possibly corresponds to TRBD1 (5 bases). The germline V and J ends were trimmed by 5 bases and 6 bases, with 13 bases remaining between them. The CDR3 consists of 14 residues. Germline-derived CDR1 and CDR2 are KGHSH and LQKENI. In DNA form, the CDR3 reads TGTGCCAGCTCATTCGGGGGTAAAGATGAAAAACTGTTTTTT. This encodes CASSFGGKDEKLFF.